A selection of T cell receptor beta chains follows, all from one sample in a study of post-analysis software for immune sequencing data. Via MiXCR, TCRdb re-called the PCR reads, giving one row per CDR3 protein. The sample has hundreds of thousands of distinct CDR3 sequences, roughly 47% seen once. Specimen: blood. These receptors all come from a girl aged 5-17 years with multiple sclerosis. Both conserved end residues are part of each CDR3. The D gene is left open where the match is weak. Some rows mark clone size as missing; the rest say once, few, many or name a class of expanded clone.

abundance | j_gene | v_gene | d_gene | CDR3nt | CDR3aa
NA | TRBJ1-5 | TRBV10-3 | TRBD1 | TGTGCCATCAGTGGGGGAAAGGGACAGTATAGCAATCAGCCCCAGCATTTT | CAISGGKGQYSNQPQHF
NA | TRBJ2-1 | TRBV7-9 | NA | TGTGCCAGCAGCTTCCTGACTAGTTCGGACAATGAGCAGTTCTTC | CASSFLTSSDNEQFF
NA | TRBJ2-1 | TRBV27 | NA | TGTGCCAGCAGTTTAGGGGCAGGGTCGAGCTCCTACAATGAGCAGTTCTTC | CASSLGAGSSSYNEQFF
few | TRBJ1-2 | TRBV11-2 | NA | TGTGCCAGCAGCTTAAATACAGCCGTCTATGGCTACACCTTC | CASSLNTAVYGYTF
NA | TRBJ2-1 | TRBV12-3/TRBV12-4 | NA | TGTGCCAGCAGTCTAGTTTTACGGGGTGAGCAGTTCTTC | CASSLVLRGEQFF
NA | TRBJ1-1 | TRBV12-3/TRBV12-4 | NA | TGTGCCAGCAAAATAGGGCGTGGGGCTTTCTTT | CASKIGRGAFF
few | TRBJ2-5 | TRBV29-1 | TRBD1 | TGCAGCGTTGAGATCAGGGGGCGAACCCTGGCGGAGACCCAGTACTTC | CSVEIRGRTLAETQYF
NA | TRBJ2-1 | TRBV5-4 | TRBD2 | TGTGCCAGCAGCCCAGCGGGAGGCCGCCTAAATGAGCAGTTCTTC | CASSPAGGRLNEQFF
NA | TRBJ1-1 | TRBV5-1 | TRBD1 | TGCGCCAGCAGCCGAGGGGACAGGGGTAACACTGAAGCTTTCTTT | CASSRGDRGNTEAFF
few | TRBJ2-3 | TRBV12-3/TRBV12-4 | NA | TGTGCCAGCAGTTTTAAGTCGTTCACAGATACGCAGTATTTT | CASSFKSFTDTQYF
NA | TRBJ2-3 | TRBV6-5 | NA | TGTGCCAGCAGGCCCAGGCGGAGGAGCACAGATACGCGGTATTTT | CASRPRRRSTDTRYF
once | TRBJ2-2 | TRBV7-3 | NA | TGTGCCAGCAGCTCCTTGGGGAGCACTAGCGGGGAGCTGTTTTTT | CASSSLGSTSGELFF
NA | TRBJ1-4 | TRBV12-3/TRBV12-4 | TRBD1 | TGTGCCAGCAGTTCGGGACAGAAGAATGAAAAACTGTTTTTT | CASSSGQKNEKLFF
NA | TRBJ1-6 | TRBV27 | NA | TGTGCCAGCAGCCCCTCAAACTCCTATTCACCCCTCCACTTT | CASSPSNSYSPLHF
NA | TRBJ2-7 | TRBV29-1 | TRBD2 | TGCAGCGTTTATAGCGGGAGGGCCCCCTACGAGCAGTACTTC | CSVYSGRAPYEQYF
few | TRBJ1-2 | TRBV12-3/TRBV12-4 | NA | TGTGCCAGCAGTTCAGGGTTTCGAAACTATGGCTACACCTTC | CASSSGFRNYGYTF